The present entry profiles one TCR beta chain with its context. The data stem from a study of blood T cell repertoires in COVID-19. Looked up from germline, CDR1 is KGHSH and CDR2 is LQKENI. CDR3 length: 12 amino acids. With 6 bases clipped from V and 7 bases from J, the junction kept 5 bases outside the gene matches. Sequencing used immunoSEQ multiplex PCR; TCRdb keeps in-frame clones, though not all of them. The data hold 150,000 or so clones, with around 89% observed a single time. Sample: peripheral blood. This rearrangement joins TRBV18 to TRBJ2-5; 7 bases fit TRBD2. The source is a man between 18 and 35 years old with COVID-19, enrolled during active disease. CDR3 sequence (DNA): TGTGCCAGCTCGGCGGGAGAGGGGACCCAGTACTTC. This gives the protein CASSAGEGTQYF.